The clone carrying this TCR beta chain was seen a few times. The data stem from a study of blood T cell repertoires in COVID-19. The overall study: From the United States, Italy and Spain came samples of acute and convalescent COVID-19.

In the source study's methods: Researchers report that nucleated cell counts were estimated from reference gene primer amplification. Profiling relied on immunoSEQ multiplex PCR, and the TCRdb table lists in-frame clones only, not all of them. Clone size and V and J calls were adopted from that table, with D and trimming inferred from the DNA. The data show over 250,000 clones, roughly nine tenths seen once. Specimen: peripheral blood. This sequence was found in a woman between 25 and 40 years old with COVID-19, enrolled during active disease.

This chain's CDR3 is CASSLGRGTEAFF. The DNA of the CDR3 is TGTGCCAGCAGCTTGGGCAGGGGAACTGAAGCTTTCTTT. The V and J genes are TRBV13 and TRBJ1-1; a possible D gene is TRBD1 (6 bases). CDR1 and CDR2 from the germline V gene are PRHDT and FYEKMQ (reference sequence). Trimming took 3 bases from V and 5 from J, leaving 10 bases between them. The CDR3 sequence is 13 residues long.